One and the same sample provided the 29 T cell receptor beta chains below, sequenced in a study of blood T cell repertoires in COVID-19. The repertoire was sequenced with immunoSEQ multiplex PCR; TCRdb's copy has only in-frame clones and lacks some. The sample shows over 90,000 clones, 75% to 90% of them seen only once. Sequencing was performed on peripheral blood. The receptors shown here come from a human donor in a cohort sampled during active COVID-19.

This clone was counted a few times. The CDR3 here is CASSIGPAGGNSYEQYF. CDR3 in DNA: TGTGCCAGTAGTATCGGGCCGGCAGGGGGTAACTCCTACGAGCAGTACTTC. The chain uses TRBV19 and TRBJ2-7; 7 bases are a match to TRBD1. Trimming took 3 bases from V and 0 from J; bases not matched to a gene: 11. The V gene's germline CDR1 is LNHDA and CDR2 SQIVND (reference sequence). CDR3 size: 17 residues.

The chain uses TRBV24-1 and TRBJ2-1, with a tentative D call TRBD1 (6 bases). V was cut by 0 bases and J by 15 bases, with 11 bases left in between. CDR1 and CDR2 from the germline V gene are KGHDR and SFDVKD. This CDR3 is 12 amino acids long. CDR3 nucleotides: TGTGCCACCAGTGATTTGGCAGGGGAAGGGTTCTTC. This encodes CATSDLAGEGFF.

This chain joins TRBV12-3 or TRBV12-4 and TRBJ2-2; D gene unclear. V dropped 6 bases and J dropped 6 bases, with 5 bases sitting between them. This CDR3 has 11 residues. The CDR3 DNA is TGTGCCAGCAGATTCGCCGGGGAGCTGTTTTTT. It translates to CASRFAGELFF.

The V and J genes are TRBV30 and TRBJ1-2; 9 nucleotides match TRBD1. Germline lookup yields CDR1 GTSNPN and CDR2 SVGIG (reference sequence). CDR3 length equals 15 residues. The ends lost 4 bases at V and 3 bases at J; junction bases unmatched: 9. The DNA for the CDR3 is TGTGCCTGGACTAGGGACAGGGTGGTGGACTATGGCTACACCTTC. This sequence encodes CAWTRDRVVDYGYTF. The complete variable domain, with remaining parts taken from reference TRBV30 and TRBJ1-2, reads SQTIHQWPATLVQPVGSPLSLECTVEGTSNPNLYWYRQAAGRGLQLLFYSVGIGQISSEVPQNLSASRPQDRQFILSSKKLLLSDSGFYLCAWTRDRVVDYGYTFGSGTRLTVV.

This chain joins TRBV7-8 and TRBJ2-1; D is unclear. V was pared by 7 bases and J by 6 bases, with 13 bases between. This CDR3 spans 13 amino acids. Germline V gives CDR1 SGHVS, CDR2 FQNEAQ. The DNA of the CDR3 is TGTGCCAGCATCCGAATTCCACTCAATGAGCAGTTCTTC. Its translation is CASIRIPLNEQFF.

The chain links TRBV5-6 to TRBJ1-4; D perhaps matches TRBD1 (6 bases). Germline CDR1 is SGHDT and CDR2 is YYEEEE. Between the trimmed V and J ends, which lost 3 bases and 7 bases, there was a span of 10 bases. There are 13 residues in the CDR3. CDR3 bases: TGTGCCAGCAGCTCTACAGGGCGTGAAAAACTGTTTTTT. Translating gives CASSSTGREKLFF.

This chain connects TRBV7-2 to TRBJ2-2; D is unclear. V was pared by 4 bases and J by 1 base, with 10 bases between. Germline V gives CDR1 SGHTA, CDR2 FQGNSA. This CDR3 has 15 amino acids. CDR3 sequence reads: CASSYKRKNTGELFF. CDR3 bases: TGTGCCAGCAGCTACAAGCGAAAGAACACCGGGGAGCTGTTTTTT.

The chain recombines TRBV12-3 or TRBV12-4 with TRBJ1-2, with D perhaps TRBD1 (6 bases). This CDR3 spans 13 amino acids. The ends were cut back, 5 bases at V and 5 bases at J, with 12 bases in the middle. CDR3 sequence (DNA): TGTGCCAGCAGTCTAACACAGGGTTATGGCTACACCTTC. Its protein product is CASSLTQGYGYTF.

This rearrangement joins TRBV11-2 to TRBJ2-7, with 7 bases that match TRBD2. The CDR3 has 14 amino acids. The V gene end was trimmed by 5 bases and the J gene end by 5 bases; junction bases not matched to a gene: 9. Germline V CDR1 and CDR2: SGHAT, FQNNGV. The DNA of the CDR3 is TGTGCCAGCAGCACCCAGGGAGGGTGGAACGAGCAGTACTTC. Translated, it gives CASSTQGGWNEQYF.

This chain uses TRBV5-1 with TRBJ1-1; D possibly corresponds to TRBD1 (6 bases). CDR1 and CDR2 from the germline V gene are SGHRS and YFSETQ. The V end was cut by 0 bases, the J end by 4 bases, with 10 bases between. There are 14 residues in the CDR3. CDR3 DNA sequence: TGCGCCAGCAGCTTGGGGGGGCCCGCCACTGAAGCTTTCTTT. This encodes CASSLGGPATEAFF. Drawing the rest from reference TRBV5-1 and TRBJ1-1, the complete variable domain is KAGVTQTPRYLIKTRGQQVTLSCSPISGHRSVSWYQQTPGQGLQFLFEYFSETQRNKGNFPGRFSGRQFSNSRSEMNVSTLELGDSALYLCASSLGGPATEAFFGQGTRLTVV.

The chain couples TRBV12-3 or TRBV12-4 to TRBJ1-2, with D unclear. The CDR3 contains 13 residues. V gave up 4 bases and J gave up 2 bases, with 8 bases separating them. The CDR3 region has the DNA TGTGCCAGCAGTTCCTCCGGGAACTATGGCTACACCTTC. This sequence encodes CASSSSGNYGYTF.

The chain employs TRBV3-1 (or the pseudogene TRBV3-2) and TRBJ1-5; no firm D call. Trimming pared 0 bases from V and 1 base from J, leaving 10 bases between. Looked up from germline, CDR1 is LGHDT and CDR2 is YNNKEL (reference sequence). The CDR3 extends over 16 amino acids. CDR3 loop: CASSQEGRTSNQPQHF. CDR3 coding DNA: TGTGCCAGCAGCCAAGAAGGGAGAACGAGCAATCAGCCCCAGCATTTT.

The chain employs TRBV15 and TRBJ1-2; the match to TRBD1 covers 9 bases. The CDR3 sequence is 15 residues long. After removal of 8 bases from V and 4 bases from J, the junction contained 11 bases not matched to a gene. The germline CDR1 and CDR2 sequences are LNHNV and YYDKDF (reference sequence). CDR3 loop: CATSPQGAGIYGYTF. The DNA of the CDR3 is TGTGCCACCTCACCACAGGGGGCCGGGATCTATGGCTACACCTTC.

The chain carries TRBV6-2 or TRBV6-3 and TRBJ1-1; a possible D gene is TRBD1 (5 bases). Per germline, CDR1 MNHEY and CDR2 SVGEGT. V was trimmed by 3 bases and J by 10 bases, leaving 15 bases between them. This CDR3 is built from 13 residues. The CDR3 region is CASSYVQGGGAFF. In DNA form, the CDR3 reads TGTGCCAGCAGTTATGTCCAGGGCGGGGGAGCTTTCTTT.

The CDR3 DNA reads as TGTGCCAGCAGTTACTCGAGCAGGGGCGGCACAGATACGCAGTATTTT. Its translation: CASSYSSRGGTDTQYF. The chain is built from TRBV6-2 or TRBV6-3 and TRBJ2-3; D perhaps matches TRBD1 (6 bases). V lost 0 bases and J 1 base, leaving 11 bases between the germline ends. The V gene's germline CDR1 is MNHEY and CDR2 SVGEGT. The CDR3 is made up of 16 amino acids.

This chain joins TRBV7-9 and TRBJ1-3; TRBD1 matches 9 bases. This CDR3 is 17 amino acids long. With 1 base clipped from V and 1 base from J, the junction kept 5 bases outside the gene matches. CDR1 and CDR2 (germline): SEHNR, FQNEAQ (reference sequence). Here the CDR3 reads CASSLVGTGRSGNTIYF. DNA for the CDR3: TGTGCCAGCAGCTTAGTGGGGACAGGGCGGTCTGGAAACACCATATATTTT.

The rearrangement joins TRBV4-1 to TRBJ2-7; possible D gene TRBD2, 6 bases. From germline, CDR1 is MGHRA and CDR2 YSYEKL. Trimming pared 3 bases from V and 4 bases from J, leaving 19 bases between. The length of the CDR3 is 16 residues. Here the CDR3 reads CASSQEGTRVSYEQYF. In nucleotides, the CDR3 is TGCGCCAGCAGCCAGGAGGGGACCAGGGTGAGTTACGAGCAGTACTTC.

The J gene is TRBJ2-7, the V gene TRBV30, with D hard to call. CDR3 size: 12 residues. CDR1 is GTSNPN and CDR2 is SVGIG in the germline V gene (reference sequence). V dropped 2 bases and J dropped 3 bases, with 8 bases sitting between them. CDR3 bases: TGTGCCTGGAGTCGTAGTGTCTACGAGCAGTACTTC. Translated, it gives CAWSRSVYEQYF.

The chain couples TRBV25-1 to TRBJ1-6; tentatively, D is TRBD1 (5 bases). This CDR3 region has 15 residues. Trimming shortened V by 7 bases and J by 7 bases, and 17 bases separated the two germline ends. CDR1 MGHDK and CDR2 SYGVNS come from the germline V gene. Here the CDR3 reads CASTRTGLSNSPLHF. Written as DNA, the CDR3 is TGTGCCAGCACGCGTACGGGACTTTCCAATTCACCCCTCCACTTT.

A remark on this clone: The DNA is omitted, as the CDR3 cannot be located on it reliably, and the CDR3 follows TCRdb's listing. This rearrangement joins TRBV18 to TRBJ1-6; the table's D gene call, TRBD1, was not cross checked with the DNA. Germline V gene lookup returns CDR1 KGHSH and CDR2 LQKENI. With termini counted, the CDR3 has 20 amino acids. The CDR3 is CASSPQIRRRDSSYNSPLHF.

A single count supports this clone. J is TRBJ2-4 and V is TRBV6-5; D gene uncertain. The CDR3 covers 15 residues. Trimming removed 7 bases at V and 2 bases at J, with 15 bases between. CDR1 and CDR2 from the germline V gene are MNHEY and SVGAGI. The CDR3 nucleotides read TGTGCCAGCACGAGACACGACCTTACCAAAAACATTCAGTACTTC. Translating gives CASTRHDLTKNIQYF.

This clone showed up many times. The gene calls are TRBV2 and TRBJ2-1; the D is unclear. This CDR3 comprises 11 residues. Trimming pared 5 bases from V and 7 bases from J, leaving 6 bases between. CDR1 and CDR2 from the germline V gene are SNHLY and FYNNEI. DNA for the CDR3: TGTGCCAGCAGTTTGTTAAATGAGCAGTTCTTC. Residues: CASSLLNEQFF.

A few counts support this clone. V usage is TRBV5-5 and J usage is TRBJ1-1; no firm D call. Germline CDR1 reads SGHKS; CDR2 reads YYEKEE (reference sequence). This CDR3 has 14 amino acids. With 1 base removed from V and 5 bases from J, the gap between germline ends came to 12 bases. CDR3 sequence reads: CASSLLWGGTEAFF. The CDR3 nucleotides are TGTGCCAGCAGCTTGTTATGGGGAGGAACTGAAGCTTTCTTT. The full variable domain, its missing parts supplied by reference TRBV5-5 and TRBJ1-1, is DAGVTQSPTHLIKTRGQQVTLRCSPISGHKSVSWYQQVLGQGPQFIFQYYEKEERGRGNFPDRFSARQFPNYSSELNVNALLLGDSALYLCASSLLWGGTEAFFGQGTRLTVV.

The chain carries TRBV7-9 and TRBJ2-6; D is perhaps TRBD2 (5 bases). This CDR3 is 12 amino acids long. V was pared by 5 bases and J by 13 bases, with 12 bases between. Per germline, CDR1 SEHNR and CDR2 FQNEAQ (reference sequence). CDR3 loop: CASSPRAEVLTF. The CDR3 DNA reads as TGTGCCAGCAGCCCGCGGGCCGAGGTCCTGACTTTC.

The V gene is TRBV27, the J gene TRBJ1-1, with D possibly TRBD1 on 5 matching bases. CDR1 is MNHEY, CDR2 SMNVEV, per germline (reference sequence). CDR3 length equals 14 residues. Trimming took 6 bases from V and 3 from J, leaving 14 bases between them. In DNA form, the CDR3 reads TGTGCCAGCAGCCGGTGGGGGGGGTACACTGAAGCTTTCTTT. This translates into CASSRWGGYTEAFF.

This clone was counted a few times. This chain uses TRBV13 with TRBJ2-7; tentatively, D is TRBD1 (6 bases). V lost 7 bases, J lost 7 bases, and 17 bases lay in between. Looked up from germline, CDR1 is PRHDT and CDR2 is FYEKMQ (reference sequence). This CDR3 has 13 residues. The CDR3 region is CASNRGTGQEQYF. CDR3 nucleotide sequence: TGTGCCAGCAATAGGGGGACGGGCCAGGAGCAGTACTTC.

The chain uses TRBV14 and TRBJ1-2, with D uncertain. V dropped 0 bases and J dropped 0 bases, with 17 bases sitting between them. This CDR3 has 18 residues. Germline V CDR1 and CDR2: SGHDN, FVKESK. CDR3 DNA: TGTGCCAGCAGCCAAGATCCTAAACCCCGGGAGACTAACTATGGCTACACCTTC. It is translated as CASSQDPKPRETNYGYTF.

This clone was recorded only once. This rearrangement joins TRBV5-1 to TRBJ2-7; D not certain. The germline V gene has CDR1 SGHRS and CDR2 YFSETQ. The CDR3 has 13 amino acids. Trimming stripped 0 bases from V and 1 base from J, with 5 bases between. The CDR3 DNA is TGCGCCAGCAGCTTGGGCAGTTCCTACGAGCAGTACTTC. Translation: CASSLGSSYEQYF.

The gene calls are TRBV6-4 and TRBJ1-5; D call uncertain. CDR1 is MRHNA, CDR2 SNTAGT, per germline. CDR3 size: 16 residues. V lost 4 bases and J lost 0, with 13 bases in between. The CDR3: CASSVSMRYSNQPQHF. CDR3 bases: TGTGCCAGCAGTGTTTCGATGAGATATAGCAATCAGCCCCAGCATTTT.